This TCR beta chain is from a study of T-cell memory formation after mild COVID-19. The study, taken as a whole, reports: Several responding clones turned up in pre-infection memory, indicating that cross-reactive memory may have taken part. Those CD4+ clones that contracted were mainly in CM and EM (CD8+ ones in EMRA).

This CDR3 has 14 amino acids. Germline CDR1 reads SGDLS; CDR2 reads YYNGEE. V dropped 0 bases and J dropped 7 bases, with 11 bases sitting between them. This clonotype was counted at least ten times. What it binds is unknown. TCRdb analysed the 5' RACE reads with MiXCR anew, one entry per CDR3 protein. Of 210,000 or so distinct CDR3 sequences in the sample, around 17% are singletons; the top ten hold roughly 2.3%. This chain uses TRBV9 with TRBJ1-5; D gene uncertain. Sequenced sample: PBMCs or a T cell subset sorted from them (not recorded which). The receptor was isolated from an adult woman who had mild COVID-19 (a few samples of this study predate the infection). Cell type and time point are not known. CDR3 residues: CASSVDGSGQPQHF. CDR3 in DNA: TGTGCCAGCAGCGTAGATGGGTCGGGGCAGCCCCAGCATTTT.